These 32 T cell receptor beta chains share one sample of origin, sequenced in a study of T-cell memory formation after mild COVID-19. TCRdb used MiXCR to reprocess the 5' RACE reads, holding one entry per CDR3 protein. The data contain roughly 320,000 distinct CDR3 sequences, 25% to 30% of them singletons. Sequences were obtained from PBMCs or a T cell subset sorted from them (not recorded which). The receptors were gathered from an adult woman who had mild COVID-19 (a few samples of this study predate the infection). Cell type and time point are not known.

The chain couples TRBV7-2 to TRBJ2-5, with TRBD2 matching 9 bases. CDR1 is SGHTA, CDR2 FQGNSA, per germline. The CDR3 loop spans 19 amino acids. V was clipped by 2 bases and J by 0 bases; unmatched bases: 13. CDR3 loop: CASSLLSLAGYWDQETQYF. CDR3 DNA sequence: TGTGCCAGCAGCTTACTCTCCCTAGCGGGATATTGGGACCAAGAGACCCAGTACTTC.

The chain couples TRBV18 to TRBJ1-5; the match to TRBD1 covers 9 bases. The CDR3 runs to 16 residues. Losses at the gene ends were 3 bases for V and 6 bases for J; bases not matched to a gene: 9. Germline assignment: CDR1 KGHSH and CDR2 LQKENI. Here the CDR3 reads CASSPEQGATGQPQHF. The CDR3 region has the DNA TGTGCCAGCTCACCGGAACAGGGGGCGACCGGTCAGCCCCAGCATTTT.

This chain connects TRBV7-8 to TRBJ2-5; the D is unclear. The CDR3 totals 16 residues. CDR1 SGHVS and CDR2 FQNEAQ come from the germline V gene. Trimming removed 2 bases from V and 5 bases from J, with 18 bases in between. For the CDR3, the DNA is TGTGCCAGCAGCTTAAAGAGCAGCCTAGTTCGGGAGACCCAGTACTTC. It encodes CASSLKSSLVRETQYF.

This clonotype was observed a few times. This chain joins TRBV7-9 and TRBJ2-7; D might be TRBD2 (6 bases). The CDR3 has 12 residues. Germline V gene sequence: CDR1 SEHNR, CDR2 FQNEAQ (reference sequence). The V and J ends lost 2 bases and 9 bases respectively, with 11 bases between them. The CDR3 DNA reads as TGTGCCAGCAGCTTAACGTCCGGGAGGCAGTACTTC. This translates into CASSLTSGRQYF.

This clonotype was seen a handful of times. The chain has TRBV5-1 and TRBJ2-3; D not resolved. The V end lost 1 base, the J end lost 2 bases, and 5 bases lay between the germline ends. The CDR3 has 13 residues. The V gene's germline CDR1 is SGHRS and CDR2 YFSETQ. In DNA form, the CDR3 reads TGCGCCAGCAGCTTGACCTTCACAGATACGCAGTATTTT. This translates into CASSLTFTDTQYF.

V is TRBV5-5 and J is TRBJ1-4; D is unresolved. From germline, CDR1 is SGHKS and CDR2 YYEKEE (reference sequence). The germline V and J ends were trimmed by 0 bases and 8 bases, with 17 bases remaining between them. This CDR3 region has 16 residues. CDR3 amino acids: CASSLELMQVEEKLFF. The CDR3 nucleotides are TGTGCCAGCAGCTTGGAGCTAATGCAAGTGGAAGAAAAACTGTTTTTT.

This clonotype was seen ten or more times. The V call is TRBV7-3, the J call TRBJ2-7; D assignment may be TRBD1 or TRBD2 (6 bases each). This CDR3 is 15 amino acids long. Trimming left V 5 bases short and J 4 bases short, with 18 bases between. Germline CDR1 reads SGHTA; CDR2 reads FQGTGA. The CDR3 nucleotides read TGTGCCAGCAGCCCGAACGGGGGCAGCGGGTACGAGCAGTACTTC. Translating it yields CASSPNGGSGYEQYF.

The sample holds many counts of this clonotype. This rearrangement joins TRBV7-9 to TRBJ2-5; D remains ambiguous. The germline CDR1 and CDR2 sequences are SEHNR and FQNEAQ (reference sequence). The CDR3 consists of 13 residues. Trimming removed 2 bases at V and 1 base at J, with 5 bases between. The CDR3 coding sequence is TGTGCCAGCAGCTTATCCACCCAAGAGACCCAGTACTTC. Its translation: CASSLSTQETQYF.

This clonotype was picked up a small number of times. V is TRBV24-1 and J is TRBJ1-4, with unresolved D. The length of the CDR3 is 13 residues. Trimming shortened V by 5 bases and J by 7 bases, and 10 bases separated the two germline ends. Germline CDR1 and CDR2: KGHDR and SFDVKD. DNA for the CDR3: TGTGCCACCAGTGTGGGCCTGGGTGAAAAACTGTTTTTT. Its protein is CATSVGLGEKLFF.

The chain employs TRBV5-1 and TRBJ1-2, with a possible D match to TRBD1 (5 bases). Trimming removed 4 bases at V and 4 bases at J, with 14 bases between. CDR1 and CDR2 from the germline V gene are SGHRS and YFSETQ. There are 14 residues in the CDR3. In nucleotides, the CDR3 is TGCGCCAGCAGCCAGGGCCCTCAAGCCTATGGCTACACCTTC. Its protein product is CASSQGPQAYGYTF.

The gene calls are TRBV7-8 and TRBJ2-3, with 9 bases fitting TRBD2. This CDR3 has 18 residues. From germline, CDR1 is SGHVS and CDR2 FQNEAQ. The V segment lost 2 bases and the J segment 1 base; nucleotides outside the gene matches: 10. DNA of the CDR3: TGTGCCAGCAGCTTATCCCCCAGCGGGGGGCGGCGCACAGATACGCAGTATTTT. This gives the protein CASSLSPSGGRRTDTQYF.

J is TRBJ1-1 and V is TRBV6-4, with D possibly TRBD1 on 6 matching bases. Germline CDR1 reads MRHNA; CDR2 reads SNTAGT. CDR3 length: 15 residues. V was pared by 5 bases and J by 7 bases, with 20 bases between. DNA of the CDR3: TGTGCCAGCAGTCCCTCGGGGGGCAGGGTTGGTGAAGCTTTCTTT. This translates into CASSPSGGRVGEAFF.

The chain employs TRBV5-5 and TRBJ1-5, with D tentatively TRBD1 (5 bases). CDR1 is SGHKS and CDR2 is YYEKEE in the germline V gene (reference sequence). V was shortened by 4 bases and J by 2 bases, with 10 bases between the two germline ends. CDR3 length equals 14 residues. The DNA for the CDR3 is TGTGCCAGCAGCCCTACGACAGGCAATCAGCCCCAGCATTTT. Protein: CASSPTTGNQPQHF.

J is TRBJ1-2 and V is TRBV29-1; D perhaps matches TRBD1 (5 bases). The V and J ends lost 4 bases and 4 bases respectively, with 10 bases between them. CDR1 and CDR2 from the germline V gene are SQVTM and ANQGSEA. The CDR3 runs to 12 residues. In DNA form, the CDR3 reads TGCAGCGTTGCGACAGATTCCTATGGCTACACCTTC. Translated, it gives CSVATDSYGYTF.

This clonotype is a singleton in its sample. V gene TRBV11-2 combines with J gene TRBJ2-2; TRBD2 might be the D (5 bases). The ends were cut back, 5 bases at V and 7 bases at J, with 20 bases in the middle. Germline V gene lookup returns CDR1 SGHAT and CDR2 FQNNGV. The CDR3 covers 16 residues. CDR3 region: CASSVAWRRRGGELFF. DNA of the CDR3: TGTGCCAGCAGCGTTGCATGGCGGAGGAGAGGCGGGGAGCTGTTTTTT.

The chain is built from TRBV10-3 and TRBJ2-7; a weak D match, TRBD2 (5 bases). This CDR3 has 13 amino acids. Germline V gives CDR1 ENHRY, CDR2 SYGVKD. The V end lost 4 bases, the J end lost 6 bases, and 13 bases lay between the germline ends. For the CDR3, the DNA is TGTGCCATCAGTGGGCACGGGGTTCCCGAGCAGTACTTC. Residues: CAISGHGVPEQYF.

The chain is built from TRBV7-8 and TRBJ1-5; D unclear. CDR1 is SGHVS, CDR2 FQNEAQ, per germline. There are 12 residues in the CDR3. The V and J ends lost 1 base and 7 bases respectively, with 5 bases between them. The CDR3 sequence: CASSLVWQPQHF. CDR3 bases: TGTGCCAGCAGCTTAGTGTGGCAGCCCCAGCATTTT.

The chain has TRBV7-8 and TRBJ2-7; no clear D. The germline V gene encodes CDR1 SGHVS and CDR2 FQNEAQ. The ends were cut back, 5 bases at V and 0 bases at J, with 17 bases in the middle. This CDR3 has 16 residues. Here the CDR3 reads CASSHDITRTSYEQYF. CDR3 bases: TGTGCCAGCAGCCACGACATAACTCGAACCTCCTACGAGCAGTACTTC.

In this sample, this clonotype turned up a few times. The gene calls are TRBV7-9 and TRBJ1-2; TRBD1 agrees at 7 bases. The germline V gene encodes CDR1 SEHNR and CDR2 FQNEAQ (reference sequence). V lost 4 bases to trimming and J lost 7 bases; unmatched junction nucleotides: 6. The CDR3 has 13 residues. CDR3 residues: CASSSWDSRGYTF. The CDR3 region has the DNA TGTGCCAGCAGCTCCTGGGACAGTCGTGGCTACACCTTC.

The CDR3 nucleotides read TGTGCCAGCAGCGTAGTTACGGGGGGTCCCGGGGAGCTGTTTTTT. Translating gives CASSVVTGGPGELFF. This rearrangement joins TRBV9 to TRBJ2-2; TRBD2 agrees at 7 bases. V shed 0 bases, J shed 6 bases, and the junction held 5 bases outside the gene matches. Per germline, CDR1 SGDLS and CDR2 YYNGEE. CDR3 length: 15 amino acids.

CDR3 sequence: CASSLVVEGTQYF. CDR3 sequence (DNA): TGTGCCAGCAGCTTAGTTGTCGAGGGTACGCAGTATTTT. V usage is TRBV11-2 and J usage is TRBJ2-3; weak D call: TRBD2 (5 bases). The length of the CDR3 is 13 residues. The V gene lost 1 base and the J gene lost 8 bases, with 10 bases spanning the gap. Germline CDR1 reads SGHAT; CDR2 reads FQNNGV.

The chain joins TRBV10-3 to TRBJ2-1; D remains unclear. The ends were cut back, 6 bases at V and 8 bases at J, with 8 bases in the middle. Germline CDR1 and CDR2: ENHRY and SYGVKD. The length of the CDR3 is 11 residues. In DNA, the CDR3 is TGTGCCATCAGCGTCCGGGATGAGCAGTTCTTC. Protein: CAISVRDEQFF.

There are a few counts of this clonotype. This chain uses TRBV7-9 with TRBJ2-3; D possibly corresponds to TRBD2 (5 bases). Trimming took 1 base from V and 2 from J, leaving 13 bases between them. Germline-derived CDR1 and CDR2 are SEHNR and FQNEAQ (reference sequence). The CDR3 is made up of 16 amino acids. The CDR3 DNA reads TGTGCCAGCAGCTTAGTCGAGGGATTGCTCACAGATACGCAGTATTTT. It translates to CASSLVEGLLTDTQYF.

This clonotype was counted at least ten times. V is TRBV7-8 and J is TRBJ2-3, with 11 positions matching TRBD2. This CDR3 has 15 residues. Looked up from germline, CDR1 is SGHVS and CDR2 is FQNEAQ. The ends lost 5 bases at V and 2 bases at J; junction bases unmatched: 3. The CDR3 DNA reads TGTGCCAGCAGCCGTAGCGGGGGGGCCACAGATACGCAGTATTTT. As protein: CASSRSGGATDTQYF.

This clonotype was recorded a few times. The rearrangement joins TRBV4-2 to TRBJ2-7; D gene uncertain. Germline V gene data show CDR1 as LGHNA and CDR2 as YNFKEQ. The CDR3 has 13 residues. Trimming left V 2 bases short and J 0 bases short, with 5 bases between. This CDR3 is CASSQLSSYEQYF. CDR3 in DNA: TGTGCCAGCAGCCAACTGAGCTCCTACGAGCAGTACTTC.

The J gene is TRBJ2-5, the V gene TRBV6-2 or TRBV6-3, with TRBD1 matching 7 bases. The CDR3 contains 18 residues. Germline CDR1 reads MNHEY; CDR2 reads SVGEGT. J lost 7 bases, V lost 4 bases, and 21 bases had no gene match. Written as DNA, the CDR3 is TGTGCCAGCAGTTCTGCGGGCCGTCCTGGACAGGTTCGTGTGACCCAGTACTTC. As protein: CASSSAGRPGQVRVTQYF.

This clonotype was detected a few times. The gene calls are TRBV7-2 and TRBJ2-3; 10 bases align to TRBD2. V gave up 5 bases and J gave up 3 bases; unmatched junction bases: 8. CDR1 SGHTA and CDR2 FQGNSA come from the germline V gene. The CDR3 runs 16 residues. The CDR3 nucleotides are TGTGCCAGCAGCCGGACAGCGGGGGGGCGGACAGATACGCAGTATTTT. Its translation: CASSRTAGGRTDTQYF.

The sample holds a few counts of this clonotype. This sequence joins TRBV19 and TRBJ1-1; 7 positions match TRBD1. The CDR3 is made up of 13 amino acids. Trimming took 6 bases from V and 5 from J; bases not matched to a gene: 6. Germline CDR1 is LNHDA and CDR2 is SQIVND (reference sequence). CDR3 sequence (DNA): TGTGCCAGTAGGGGAGGGGGCTTGACTGAAGCTTTCTTT. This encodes CASRGGGLTEAFF.

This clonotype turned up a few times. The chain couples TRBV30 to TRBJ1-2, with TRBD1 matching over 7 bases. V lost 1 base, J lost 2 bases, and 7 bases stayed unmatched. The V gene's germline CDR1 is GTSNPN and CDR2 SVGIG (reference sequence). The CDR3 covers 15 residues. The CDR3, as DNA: TGTGCCTGGAGTGCCCAACAGGGGTCCAACTATGGCTACACCTTC. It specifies CAWSAQQGSNYGYTF.

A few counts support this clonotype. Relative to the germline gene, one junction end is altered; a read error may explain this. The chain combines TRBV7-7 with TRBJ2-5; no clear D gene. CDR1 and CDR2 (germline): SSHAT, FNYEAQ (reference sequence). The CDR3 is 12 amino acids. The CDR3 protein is CASSNGRETQYF. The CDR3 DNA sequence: TGTGCTAGCAGCAATGGACGGGAGACCCAGTACTTC. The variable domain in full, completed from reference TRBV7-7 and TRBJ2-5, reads GAGVSQSPRYKVTKRGQDVTLRCDPISSHATLYWYQQALGQGPEFLTYFNYEAQPDKSGLPSDRFSAERPEGSISTLTIQRTEQRDSAMYRCASSNGRETQYFGPGTRLLVL.

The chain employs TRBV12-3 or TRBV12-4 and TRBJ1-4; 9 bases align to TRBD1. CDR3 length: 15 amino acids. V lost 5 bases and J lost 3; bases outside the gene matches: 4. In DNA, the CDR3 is TGTGCCAGCAGTCTCTGGACAGGGGCTAATGAAAAACTGTTTTTT. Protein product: CASSLWTGANEKLFF.

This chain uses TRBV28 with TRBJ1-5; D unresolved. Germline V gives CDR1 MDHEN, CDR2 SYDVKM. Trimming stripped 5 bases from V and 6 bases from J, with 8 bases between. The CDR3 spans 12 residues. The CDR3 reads CASSPPRQPQHF. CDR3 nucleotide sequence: TGTGCCAGCAGTCCGCCCCGTCAGCCCCAGCATTTT.